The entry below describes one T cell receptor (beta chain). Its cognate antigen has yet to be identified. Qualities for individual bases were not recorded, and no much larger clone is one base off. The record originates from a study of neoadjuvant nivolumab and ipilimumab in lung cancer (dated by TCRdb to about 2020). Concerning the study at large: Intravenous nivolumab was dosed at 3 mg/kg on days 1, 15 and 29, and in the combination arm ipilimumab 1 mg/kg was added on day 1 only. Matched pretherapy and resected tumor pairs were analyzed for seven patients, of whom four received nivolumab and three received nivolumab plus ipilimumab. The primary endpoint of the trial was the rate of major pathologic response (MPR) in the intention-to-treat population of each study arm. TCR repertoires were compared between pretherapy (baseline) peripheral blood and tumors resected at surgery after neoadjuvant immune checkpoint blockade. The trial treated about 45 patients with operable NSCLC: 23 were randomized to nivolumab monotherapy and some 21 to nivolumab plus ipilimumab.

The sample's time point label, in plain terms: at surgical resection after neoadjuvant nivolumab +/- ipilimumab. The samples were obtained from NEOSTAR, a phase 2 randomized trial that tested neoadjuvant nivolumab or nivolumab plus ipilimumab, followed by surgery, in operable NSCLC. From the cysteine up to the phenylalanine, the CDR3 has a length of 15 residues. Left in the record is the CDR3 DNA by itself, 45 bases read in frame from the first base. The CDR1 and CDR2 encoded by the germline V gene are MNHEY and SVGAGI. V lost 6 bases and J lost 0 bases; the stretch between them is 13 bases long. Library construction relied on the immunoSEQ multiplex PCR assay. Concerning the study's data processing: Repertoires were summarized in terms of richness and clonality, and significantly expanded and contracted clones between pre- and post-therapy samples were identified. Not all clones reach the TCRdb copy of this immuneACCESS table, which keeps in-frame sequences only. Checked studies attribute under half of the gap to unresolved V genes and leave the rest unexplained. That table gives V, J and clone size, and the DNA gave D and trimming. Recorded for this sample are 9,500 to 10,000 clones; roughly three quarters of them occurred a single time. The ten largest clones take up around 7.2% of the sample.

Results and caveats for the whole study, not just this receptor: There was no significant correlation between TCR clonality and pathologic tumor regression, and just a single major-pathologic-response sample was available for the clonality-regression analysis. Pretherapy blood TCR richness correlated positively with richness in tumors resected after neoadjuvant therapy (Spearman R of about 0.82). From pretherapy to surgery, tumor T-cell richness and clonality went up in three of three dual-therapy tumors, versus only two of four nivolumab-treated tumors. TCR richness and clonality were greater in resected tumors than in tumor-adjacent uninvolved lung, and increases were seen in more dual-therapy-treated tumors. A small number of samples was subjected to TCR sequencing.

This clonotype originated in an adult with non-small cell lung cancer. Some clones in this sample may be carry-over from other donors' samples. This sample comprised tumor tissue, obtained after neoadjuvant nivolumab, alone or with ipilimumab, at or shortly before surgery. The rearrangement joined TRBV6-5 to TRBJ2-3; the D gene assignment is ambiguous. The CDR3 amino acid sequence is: CASSPTTFSTDTQYF. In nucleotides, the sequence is TGTGCCAGCAGCCCTACGACCTTTAGCACAGATACGCAGTATTTT.